This record covers a single T cell receptor (beta chain). The clone's antigen remains unknown. Base qualities are missing; no much larger clone stands one base away. The data are from a study of CD8+CD57+ T cells in acquired aplastic anemia (dated by TCRdb to 2017 to 2018). With respect to the entire study: On average, sorted CD4+ and CD8+ cells yielded roughly 3.4 ug of extracted DNA, with a range of about 0.17 to 27.4 ug. CD8+CD57+ expansion was defined as a frequency above the mean frequency observed in healthy subjects. Findings and caveats that apply to the study as a whole: Approximately 31 CD8+ CDR3 sequences were found in both patients and controls but appeared to be highly expressed in patients and within the immunodominant clones of the patients. CD8+ Simpson's diversity did not differ significantly between patients and healthy controls (P=0.060).

Genomic DNA served as template for TCR beta VDJ combination and CDR3 sequence profiling. TCR repertoire sequencing was run on an Illumina HiSeq 2000. Turning to the authors' computational methods: Repertoires were assessed using TRBV/TRBJ rearrangement plots, CDR3 size and DJ length profiles, and Simpson's diversity index. The immunodominant clone was defined as the most abundant DNA sequence in deep sequencing data. CDR3 amino acid sequences were checked for sharing across subjects and were also compared against the VDJdb database and published repertoires. The public reads were quality trimmed at Q25 with fastp and then assembled into clones with MiXCR by TCRdb, keeping productive beta chains. Each CDR3 protein appears once, grouped with its most common genes and DNA. V and J calls and clone size were set by TCRdb, not the authors. This sample gives about 200,000 distinct CDR3 sequences in total; around three fifths of them show up just once. Roughly three fifths of the sample belongs to the ten largest clones.

Expansion of CD8+CD57+ cells had been shown by flow cytometry in the patients chosen for sequencing. Every patient had a diagnosis of severe acquired aplastic anemia based on International Study of Aplastic Anemia and Agranulocytosis and Camitta criteria. No patient had received any therapy when blood was sampled. TCR repertoires of sorted CD4+ and CD8+ blood T cells from severe aplastic anemia patients and healthy subjects were deep-sequenced in the study. Patients were enrolled under clinicaltrials.gov protocols 00001620, 01623167, 00001397, 00071045, 00081523 and 00961064 in the USA. Ficoll-Paque density gradient centrifugation was used to isolate peripheral blood mononuclear cells. CD4+ and CD8+ T cells were sorted by FACS or magnetic beads before DNA extraction. CDR1 and CDR2, looked up from the germline V gene, are SGHVS and FQNEAQ. The CDR3 goes from the cysteine to the phenylalanine over 12 residues. Only the CDR3 DNA is retained, 36 bases long and in frame from the first base. The trim is 5 bases for V and 8 bases for J, with a gap of 12 bases between the germline ends.

The sample consisted of sorted CD4+, CD8+, or CD8+CD57+ T cells (not recorded which) from PBMCs. The TCR was taken from a human donor with aplastic anemia. The chain is assembled from TRBV7-8 and TRBJ1-1, with the D gene too uncertain to name. The CDR3 protein is CASSADILEAFF. The nucleotides read TGTGCCAGCAGCGCTGACATCCTAGAAGCTTTCTTT.